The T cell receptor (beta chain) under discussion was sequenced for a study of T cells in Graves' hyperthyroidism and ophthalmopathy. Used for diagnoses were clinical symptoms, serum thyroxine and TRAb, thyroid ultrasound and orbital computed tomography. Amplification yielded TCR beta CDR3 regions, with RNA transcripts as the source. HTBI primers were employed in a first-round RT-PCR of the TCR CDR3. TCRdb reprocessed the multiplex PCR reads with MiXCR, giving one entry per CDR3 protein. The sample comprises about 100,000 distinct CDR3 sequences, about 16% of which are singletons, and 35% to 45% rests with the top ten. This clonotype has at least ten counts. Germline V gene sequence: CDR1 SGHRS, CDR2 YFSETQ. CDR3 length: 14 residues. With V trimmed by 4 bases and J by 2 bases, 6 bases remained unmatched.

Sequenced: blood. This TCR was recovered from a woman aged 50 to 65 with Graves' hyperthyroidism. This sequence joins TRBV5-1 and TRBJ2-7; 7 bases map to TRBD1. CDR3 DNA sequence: TGCGCCAGCAGCGTTGGGACAGTAGCCTACGAGCAGTACTTC. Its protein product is CASSVGTVAYEQYF.